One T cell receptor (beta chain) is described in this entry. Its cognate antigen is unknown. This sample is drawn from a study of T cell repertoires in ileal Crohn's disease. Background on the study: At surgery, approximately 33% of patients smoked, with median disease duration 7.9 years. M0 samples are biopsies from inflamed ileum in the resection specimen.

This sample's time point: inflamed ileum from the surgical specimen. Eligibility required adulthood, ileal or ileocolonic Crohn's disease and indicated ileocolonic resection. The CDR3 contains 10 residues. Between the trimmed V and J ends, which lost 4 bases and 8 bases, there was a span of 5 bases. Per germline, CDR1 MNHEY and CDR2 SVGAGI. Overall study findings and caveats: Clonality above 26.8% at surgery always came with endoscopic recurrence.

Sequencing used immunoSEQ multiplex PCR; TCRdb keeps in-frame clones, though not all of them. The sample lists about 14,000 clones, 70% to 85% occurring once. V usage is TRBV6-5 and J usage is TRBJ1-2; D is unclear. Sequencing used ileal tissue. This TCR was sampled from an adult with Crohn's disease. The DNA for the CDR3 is TGTGCCAGCAGTTCCATCGGCTACACCTTC. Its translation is CASSSIGYTF.